The 25 T cell receptor beta chains below were found in one sample sequenced in a study of blood T cell repertoires in COVID-19 (dated by TCRdb to between 2020 and 2021). Receptor amplification or capture employed the immunoSEQ multiplex PCR assay. In TCRdb, the immuneACCESS table is reduced to in-frame sequences with V and J assigned. These tables do not hold every clone; where another copy was compared, an unresolved V gene accounts for under half, and the others remain unexplained. The sample profile shows 80,000 to 100,000 clones; around 72% of them were found once. The ten largest clones take up about 3.9% of the sample. Sequencing was done on a sample of peripheral blood. These receptors were obtained from a man aged 65-85 years with COVID-19, enrolled during active disease.

This chain's CDR3 is CASSVFAGVSGNEQFF. In nucleotides, the CDR3 is TGTGCCAGCAGCGTATTTGCGGGAGTAAGCGGCAATGAGCAGTTCTTC. The chain uses TRBV9 and TRBJ2-1, with 7 bases fitting TRBD2. The CDR3 is made up of 16 amino acids. The junction had 10 bases not matched to a gene; V was cut back by 1 base and J by 6 bases. Looked up from germline, CDR1 is SGDLS and CDR2 is YYNGEE.

This clone was counted ten times or more. The chain is built from TRBV6-5 and TRBJ2-3; TRBD2 matches at 9 bases. Germline CDR1 and CDR2: MNHEY and SVGAGI. CDR3 length: 13 amino acids. V shed 6 bases and J 4 bases; nucleotides not matched to a gene: 2. CDR3 DNA: TGTGCCAGCAGCCTAGCGGGGTCAGATACGCAGTATTTT. Amino acids: CASSLAGSDTQYF.

This sequence joins TRBV27 and TRBJ1-5; 8 bases map to TRBD1. J was trimmed by 6 bases and V by 5 bases; bases with no gene match: 9. This CDR3 is built from 15 residues. Per germline, CDR1 MNHEY and CDR2 SMNVEV (reference sequence). CDR3 protein: CASSPSTGGSQPQHF. CDR3 nucleotide sequence: TGTGCCAGCAGTCCGTCAACAGGGGGAAGTCAGCCCCAGCATTTT.

This clone was seen more than once but under ten times. The chain joins TRBV3-1 (or the pseudogene TRBV3-2) to TRBJ2-7; 16 bases fit TRBD2. CDR1 LGHDT and CDR2 YNNKEL come from the germline V gene (reference sequence). The V segment lost 4 bases and the J segment 2 bases; nucleotides outside the gene matches: 8. The CDR3 runs 18 residues. CDR3 DNA sequence: TGTGCCAGCAGCCCTCCGGGACTAGCGGGAGGGTCGACCTACGAGCAGTACTTC. Translating it yields CASSPPGLAGGSTYEQYF.

The rearrangement links TRBV7-2 to TRBJ1-6; 9 nucleotides align to TRBD1. The germline V gene encodes CDR1 SGHTA and CDR2 FQGNSA. V gave up 7 bases and J gave up 10 bases; unmatched junction bases: 5. The CDR3 is 13 residues long. The chain's CDR3 is CASTGQGDSPLHF. DNA for the CDR3: TGTGCCAGCACGGGACAGGGCGACTCACCCCTCCACTTT. Based on the CDR3 plus reference TRBV7-2 and TRBJ1-6, the full variable domain is GAGVSQSPSNKVTEKGKDVELRCDPISGHTALYWYRQSLGQGLEFLIYFQGNSAPDKSGLPSDRFSAERTGGSVSTLTIQRTQQEDSAVYLCASTGQGDSPLHFGNGTRLTVT.

This rearrangement joins TRBV6-5 to TRBJ1-6, with unresolved D. V gave up 6 bases and J gave up 9 bases, with 15 bases separating them. The germline V gene has CDR1 MNHEY and CDR2 SVGAGI. This CDR3 is 14 amino acids long. The DNA for the CDR3 is TGTGCCAGCAGCTTCCTAGGTCCGGCTTCACCCCTCCACTTT. It encodes CASSFLGPASPLHF.

The chain combines TRBV2 with TRBJ2-3, with D uncertain. The germline V gene encodes CDR1 SNHLY and CDR2 FYNNEI. V shed 7 bases and J shed 0 bases, with 14 bases lying between them. The CDR3 has 15 residues. The CDR3 reads CASKSALPSTDTQYF. In nucleotides, the CDR3 is TGTGCCAGCAAATCTGCGCTTCCTAGCACAGATACGCAGTATTTT.

The chain couples TRBV7-2 to TRBJ2-1, with TRBD2 matching 8 bases. This CDR3 spans 15 amino acids. Germline values: CDR1 SGHTA, CDR2 FQGNSA. Losses at the gene ends were 4 bases for V and 7 bases for J; bases not matched to a gene: 9. As DNA, the CDR3 is TGTGCCAGCAGCTCCAAAGCGGGAGTGGTGAATGAGCAGTTCTTC. It yields the protein CASSSKAGVVNEQFF.

The chain employs TRBV5-1 and TRBJ2-7; 11 positions agree with TRBD1. The CDR3 loop spans 16 amino acids. V trimming: 0 bases; J trimming: 1 base; junction bases outside the gene matches: 3. Per germline, CDR1 SGHRS and CDR2 YFSETQ. CDR3 nucleotide sequence: TGCGCCAGCAGCTTGGGAGGGACAGGGGGTTCCTACGAGCAGTACTTC. Amino acids: CASSLGGTGGSYEQYF.

This clone was detected only a few times. This chain links TRBV28 with TRBJ2-4; the match to TRBD2 covers 10 bases. The CDR3 sequence is 16 residues long. CDR1 is MDHEN and CDR2 is SYDVKM in the germline V gene. J was trimmed by 0 bases and V by 4 bases; bases with no gene match: 3. DNA for the CDR3: TGTGCCAGCAGTTCCCGACTAGCGGGAGCCAAAAACATTCAGTACTTC. Translating it yields CASSSRLAGAKNIQYF.

The chain uses TRBV28 and TRBJ2-3; tentatively, D is TRBD2 (6 bases). Germline CDR1 reads MDHEN; CDR2 reads SYDVKM. The CDR3 contains 15 residues. V lost 2 bases, J lost 2 bases, and 11 bases lay in between. The CDR3 loop is CASSLIADLTDTQYF. In DNA, the CDR3 is TGTGCCAGCAGTTTAATAGCGGACCTCACAGATACGCAGTATTTT.

The chain uses TRBV11-2 and TRBJ2-5; unclear D gene. Germline lookup yields CDR1 SGHAT and CDR2 FQNNGV. CDR3 size: 14 residues. V was pared by 6 bases and J by 5 bases, with 16 bases between. The CDR3 loop reads CASSTNGFGETQYF. CDR3 DNA sequence: TGTGCCAGCAGTACTAACGGGTTCGGGGAGACCCAGTACTTC. The variable domain in full, completed from reference TRBV11-2 and TRBJ2-5, reads EAGVAQSPRYKIIEKRQSVAFWCNPISGHATLYWYQQILGQGPKLLIQFQNNGVVDDSQLPKDRFSAERLKGVDSTLKIQPAKLEDSAVYLCASSTNGFGETQYFGPGTRLLVL.

The chain employs TRBV4-2 and TRBJ2-1; 7 positions agree with TRBD2. Germline values: CDR1 LGHNA, CDR2 YNFKEQ. With 2 bases clipped from V and 5 bases from J, the junction kept 9 bases outside the gene matches. The length of the CDR3 is 16 residues. CDR3 in amino acids: CASSQQRDLSHNEQFF. Written as DNA, the CDR3 is TGTGCCAGCAGCCAACAGCGGGATCTTTCCCACAATGAGCAGTTCTTC.

This chain links TRBV6-5 with TRBJ1-2; maybe TRBD1 (6 bases). This CDR3 has 15 amino acids. Germline lookup yields CDR1 MNHEY and CDR2 SVGAGI. Between the trimmed V and J ends, which lost 6 bases and 2 bases, there was a span of 16 bases. The CDR3 sequence is CASSASVGANYGYTF. The CDR3 DNA reads as TGTGCCAGCAGCGCTTCAGTGGGGGCCAACTATGGCTACACCTTC.

J is TRBJ2-3 and V is TRBV7-6; 14 nucleotides match TRBD2. V dropped 4 bases and J dropped 5; count of bases not matched to a gene: 8. Germline CDR1 is SGHVS and CDR2 is FNYEAQ. The CDR3 contains 17 residues. The CDR3 DNA is TGTGCCAGCAGCTCAGGACTAGCGGGAGGTAGTGTAGATACGCAGTATTTT. It yields the protein CASSSGLAGGSVDTQYF.

The chain couples TRBV28 to TRBJ1-2, with D unresolved. The CDR3 runs 13 residues. The germline V gene has CDR1 MDHEN and CDR2 SYDVKM. Trimming pared 6 bases from V and 6 bases from J, leaving 14 bases between. The CDR3 DNA is TGTGCCAGCAGCTTGAGAGTGCCTAATGGCTACACCTTC. Its protein product is CASSLRVPNGYTF.

The genes are TRBV28 and TRBJ2-7; D is ambiguous. Germline CDR1 MDHEN, CDR2 SYDVKM. CDR3 length equals 12 residues. V gave up 2 bases and J gave up 6 bases, with 8 bases separating them. The CDR3 DNA reads TGTGCCAGCAGTTTAAAACGGGTCGAGCAGTACTTC. It codes for CASSLKRVEQYF. The whole variable domain, remainder taken from reference TRBV28 and TRBJ2-7, is DVKVTQSSRYLVKRTGEKVFLECVQDMDHENMFWYRQDPGLGLRLIYFSYDVKMKEKGDIPEGYSVSREKKERFSLILESASTNQTSMYLCASSLKRVEQYFGPGTRLTVT.

The sample holds a few counts of this clone. CDR3 region: CASSQDRGGSGNSPLHF. CDR3 in DNA: TGTGCCAGCAGCCAAGATAGGGGGGGGAGCGGGAATTCACCCCTCCACTTT. The genes are TRBV3-1 (or the pseudogene TRBV3-2) and TRBJ1-6, with D perhaps TRBD1 (6 bases). CDR1 is LGHDT, CDR2 YNNKEL, per germline (reference sequence). V was cut by 0 bases and J by 7 bases, with 16 bases left in between. This CDR3 contains 17 residues.

This chain joins TRBV29-1 and TRBJ2-2; 7 nucleotides align to TRBD1. Per the germline V gene, CDR1 is SQVTM and CDR2 is ANQGSEA. The CDR3 runs 15 residues. V gave up 7 bases and J gave up 6 bases; unmatched junction bases: 14. Written as DNA, the CDR3 is TGCAGCGCCTTCCAGAACAGGGGTTCCGCCGGGGAGCTGTTTTTT. It translates to CSAFQNRGSAGELFF.

This clone was found a few times. The chain links TRBV28 to TRBJ2-2; 7 nucleotides align to TRBD2. The CDR3 is 16 residues long. Germline V gene sequence: CDR1 MDHEN, CDR2 SYDVKM. Germline trimming cut 1 base from V and 1 base from J; bases unmatched to any gene: 3. The CDR3 here is CASSLFPGGNTGELFF. The CDR3 region has the DNA TGTGCCAGCAGTTTATTTCCGGGAGGGAACACCGGGGAGCTGTTTTTT.

The chain has TRBV27 and TRBJ2-5; TRBD1 is a possible D gene (7 bases). CDR3 length: 17 amino acids. The V gene's germline CDR1 is MNHEY and CDR2 SMNVEV (reference sequence). Between the trimmed V and J ends, which lost 2 bases and 3 bases, there was a span of 19 bases. Here the CDR3 reads CASSLRRGGGMEETQYF. In nucleotides, the CDR3 is TGTGCCAGCAGTTTAAGGCGAGGGGGCGGGATGGAAGAGACCCAGTACTTC.

The chain links TRBV10-3 to TRBJ2-6; D remains unclear. The CDR3 covers 16 residues. Germline V gene sequence: CDR1 ENHRY, CDR2 SYGVKD. V lost 3 bases and J lost 0, with 9 bases in between. The CDR3 sequence is CAISEWAGSGANVLTF. The DNA for the CDR3 is TGTGCCATCAGTGAATGGGCAGGCTCTGGGGCCAACGTCCTGACTTTC.

V and J are TRBV27 and TRBJ2-2, with 8 bases fitting TRBD2. The germline CDR1 and CDR2 sequences are MNHEY and SMNVEV (reference sequence). CDR3 length equals 16 residues. With V trimmed by 3 bases and J by 2 bases, 5 bases remained unmatched. As DNA, the CDR3 is TGTGCCAGCAGTTTTCGAGCGGGAGTTAACACCGGGGAGCTGTTTTTT. This translates into CASSFRAGVNTGELFF.

The chain uses TRBV4-3 and TRBJ2-1, with a weak D call TRBD2 (6 bases). Germline CDR1 and CDR2: LGHNA and YSLEER. This CDR3 contains 16 residues. The germline V and J ends were trimmed by 0 bases and 6 bases, with 15 bases remaining between them. The CDR3 DNA reads as TGCGCCAGCAGCCAAGATCACGGACTACCCATCAATGAGCAGTTCTTC. It translates to CASSQDHGLPINEQFF.

The CDR3 reads CASSARTGMGTGELFF. The CDR3, as DNA: TGTGCCAGCAGTGCTAGGACAGGGATGGGGACCGGGGAGCTGTTTTTT. The chain couples TRBV6-1 to TRBJ2-2; 8 bases align to TRBD1. The CDR3 sequence is 16 residues long. Per the germline V gene, CDR1 is MNHNS and CDR2 is SASEGT. V was clipped by 4 bases and J by 5 bases; unmatched bases: 9.